Below are 21 T cell receptor beta chains sequenced from a single sample in a study of shared clonotypes between healthy human individuals. The table came from immunoSEQ multiplex PCR; TCRdb's copy has only in-frame clones and leaves some out. The sample yields more than 1.2 million clones, less than 99% seen once. The specimen sequenced was naive CD4+ T cells sorted from blood. The subset denotes: CD45RA+ positively selected. The receptor source for this set is a man aged 30 to 45 in good health.

CDR3 coding DNA: TGTGCCAGCAGTGTAACAGGGGGGAGGTATCAGCCCCAGCATTTT. It translates to CASSVTGGRYQPQHF. The chain has TRBV27 and TRBJ1-5, with 8 nucleotides matching TRBD1. CDR1 and CDR2 from the germline V gene are MNHEY and SMNVEV (reference sequence). V trimming: 5 bases; J trimming: 5 bases; junction bases outside the gene matches: 8. The CDR3 is made up of 15 amino acids.

The V gene is TRBV5-6, the J gene TRBJ1-1; D may be TRBD1 (5 bases). Germline V CDR1 and CDR2: SGHDT, YYEEEE. Trimming took off 4 bases at V and 5 bases at J, with 15 bases between the two ends. This CDR3 is 14 amino acids long. The DNA of the CDR3 is TGTGCCAGCAGCCCGCCAGGGAGGGGTACTGAAGCTTTCTTT. Amino acid sequence: CASSPPGRGTEAFF.

V and J are TRBV28 and TRBJ2-1; D not certain. The CDR3 is 13 residues long. Trimming removed 1 base from V and 8 bases from J, with 9 bases in between. Germline V gene data show CDR1 as MDHEN and CDR2 as SYDVKM. The CDR3 DNA follows: TGTGCCAGCAGTTTATTACAGTCCTATGAGCAGTTCTTC. Its protein product is CASSLLQSYEQFF.

V and J are TRBV7-9 and TRBJ1-1, with D perhaps matching TRBD1 (6 bases). Germline values: CDR1 SEHNR, CDR2 FQNEAQ (reference sequence). Trimming left V 3 bases short and J 4 bases short, with 9 bases between. The CDR3 runs 13 residues. This chain's CDR3 is CASSLVRGTEAFF. DNA for the CDR3: TGTGCCAGCAGCTTGGTCAGGGGCACTGAAGCTTTCTTT.

V gene TRBV15 combines with J gene TRBJ1-1; D unresolved. CDR3 length equals 13 residues. V lost 4 bases and J lost 1, with 7 bases in between. Germline lookup yields CDR1 LNHNV and CDR2 YYDKDF (reference sequence). The CDR3 spells CATSKEPNTEAFF. The CDR3 nucleotides are TGTGCCACCAGCAAAGAACCGAACACTGAAGCTTTCTTT.

The CDR3 is CASSAPGRTNYGYTF. The DNA for the CDR3 is TGCGCCAGCAGCGCCCCGGGACGGACTAACTATGGCTACACCTTC. The chain carries TRBV5-1 and TRBJ1-2; the D gene is possibly TRBD1 (5 bases). Trimming pared 4 bases from V and 0 bases from J, leaving 13 bases between. CDR1 and CDR2 (germline): SGHRS, YFSETQ. The length of the CDR3 is 15 residues.

This clone was seen only once. Written as DNA, the CDR3 is TGCGCCAGCAGACCGAACACCGGGGAGCTGTTTTTT. Translated: CASRPNTGELFF. This chain joins TRBV5-1 and TRBJ2-2; no reliable D call. The CDR3 has 12 amino acids. Germline V gene data show CDR1 as SGHRS and CDR2 as YFSETQ. Trimming pared 5 bases from V and 0 bases from J, leaving 2 bases between.

Turning to this clone: The sample contains more than one DNA sequence encoding this CDR3. The chain carries TRBV9 and TRBJ1-5, with D unresolved. The CDR3 consists of 13 residues. The germline gives CDR1 SGDLS, CDR2 YYNGEE. Trimming pared 1 base from V and 5 bases from J, leaving 7 bases between. For the CDR3, the DNA is TGTGCCAGCAGCGTATCTGGAGATCAGCCCCAGCATTTT. Amino acids: CASSVSGDQPQHF.

The chain links TRBV6-6 to TRBJ1-2, with D unclear. The germline V gene encodes CDR1 MNHNY and CDR2 SVGAGI (reference sequence). The CDR3 contains 10 residues. Trimming removed 10 bases from V and 2 bases from J, with 5 bases in between. This CDR3 is CATQNYGYTF. The CDR3 nucleotides read TGTGCCACCCAGAACTATGGCTACACCTTC.

V usage is TRBV4-3 and J usage is TRBJ2-7; D remains unclear. CDR3 length: 13 residues. Germline CDR1 and CDR2: LGHNA and YSLEER. V shed 0 bases and J shed 0 bases, with 3 bases lying between them. The CDR3 DNA sequence: TGCGCCAGCAGCCAAGACAGCTCCTACGAGCAGTACTTC. Residues: CASSQDSSYEQYF.

The J gene is TRBJ2-7, the V gene TRBV5-1; 7 nucleotides agree with TRBD1. Trimming at V came to 6 bases and at J to 0 bases, leaving 3 bases not matched to a gene. CDR3 length equals 13 residues. CDR1 and CDR2 from the germline V gene are SGHRS and YFSETQ. This CDR3 is CASNGDSSYEQYF. The CDR3 DNA is TGCGCCAGCAACGGGGACAGCTCCTACGAGCAGTACTTC.

The J gene is TRBJ2-7, the V gene TRBV7-2; 9 nucleotides agree with TRBD1. CDR3 size: 15 residues. After removal of 6 bases from V and 4 bases from J, the junction contained 10 bases not matched to a gene. CDR1 and CDR2 from the germline V gene are SGHTA and FQGNSA. The DNA of the CDR3 is TGTGCCAGCAGGCATACCGGGACAGGGACTTACGAGCAGTACTTC. Its protein is CASRHTGTGTYEQYF. The full variable domain, its missing parts supplied by reference TRBV7-2 and TRBJ2-7, is GAGVSQSPSNKVTEKGKDVELRCDPISGHTALYWYRQSLGQGLEFLIYFQGNSAPDKSGLPSDRFSAERTGGSVSTLTIQRTQQEDSAVYLCASRHTGTGTYEQYFGPGTRLTVT.

Concerning this clone: The same CDR3 is also encoded by other DNA sequences in this sample. V is TRBV15 and J is TRBJ2-7; D call uncertain. V was pared by 0 bases and J by 4 bases, with 7 bases between. Germline values: CDR1 LNHNV, CDR2 YYDKDF (reference sequence). The CDR3 consists of 13 residues. The CDR3: CATSRDQGYEQYF. The CDR3 DNA reads as TGTGCCACCAGCAGAGATCAAGGTTACGAGCAGTACTTC.

In the case of this clone: The sample holds other DNA sequences that translate to the same CDR3. V usage is TRBV5-1 and J usage is TRBJ2-7; 11 nucleotides align to TRBD2. CDR3 size: 15 residues. Germline values: CDR1 SGHRS, CDR2 YFSETQ. Trimming removed 0 bases from V and 4 bases from J; junction bases left unmatched: 3. The CDR3 bases are TGCGCCAGCAGCTTGGTGGCTAGCGGGAGGTACGAGCAGTACTTC. It encodes CASSLVASGRYEQYF.

This sequence joins TRBV6-5 and TRBJ2-7, with 7 bases that match TRBD1. Germline V gives CDR1 MNHEY, CDR2 SVGAGI. The CDR3 length is 14 residues. Unmatched junction bases numbered 9, after V lost 4 bases and J lost 6 bases. The CDR3 protein is CASSSGQATTEQYF. The CDR3 region has the DNA TGTGCCAGCAGTTCTGGACAGGCTACTACCGAGCAGTACTTC.

V usage is TRBV9 and J usage is TRBJ1-3; unclear D gene. This CDR3 contains 15 residues. V gave up 3 bases and J gave up 0 bases, with 10 bases separating them. CDR1 is SGDLS and CDR2 is YYNGEE in the germline V gene. Here the CDR3 reads CASSAPGVSGNTIYF. CDR3 sequence (DNA): TGTGCCAGCAGCGCTCCAGGAGTCTCTGGAAACACCATATATTTT.

The chain recombines TRBV21-1 with TRBJ2-3; the table's TRBD2 call for D was not verified on the DNA. TRBV21-1 is given as a pseudogene. The CDR3 is 9 amino acids. The CDR3 loop reads CANPGAQYF. CDR3 nucleotides: TGTGCCAACCCGGGGGCGCAGTATTTT.

The chain joins TRBV9 to TRBJ2-7; D uncertain. CDR1 and CDR2 from the germline V gene are SGDLS and YYNGEE. The CDR3 consists of 14 residues. Trimming took off 0 bases at V and 6 bases at J, with 13 bases between the two ends. Written as DNA, the CDR3 is TGTGCCAGCAGCGTAGTCGATGACGACGTCGAGCAGTACTTC. Its translation is CASSVVDDDVEQYF.

The sample holds a few counts of this clone. Other DNA sequences in this specimen translate into the identical CDR3. The V gene is TRBV9, the J gene TRBJ2-6; no reliable D call. Germline CDR1 reads SGDLS; CDR2 reads YYNGEE. CDR3 length equals 14 residues. Trimming left V 0 bases short and J 4 bases short, with 5 bases between. The CDR3 nucleotides read TGTGCCAGCAGCGTAGTCGGCGGGGCCAACGTCCTGACTTTC. Translated, it gives CASSVVGGANVLTF. Looking up the rest from reference TRBV9 and TRBJ2-6 gives the full variable domain: DSGVTQTPKHLITATGQRVTLRCSPRSGDLSVYWYQQSLDQGLQFLIQYYNGEERAKGNILERFSAQQFPDLHSELNLSSLELGDSALYFCASSVVGGANVLTFGAGSRLTVL.

To note about this clone: Additional DNA sequences in this sample encode the identical CDR3. The chain combines TRBV29-1 with TRBJ2-7, with D hard to call. The CDR3 sequence is 11 residues long. Looked up from germline, CDR1 is SQVTM and CDR2 is ANQGSEA. V dropped 2 bases and J dropped 3 bases, with 5 bases sitting between them. In nucleotides, the CDR3 is TGCAGCGTTGAAAACGGCTACGAGCAGTACTTC. Its protein product is CSVENGYEQYF.

CDR3 sequence (DNA): TGTGCCAGCTCTAGCCTGGGACAGGCAATAGAGACCCAGTACTTC. Protein sequence: CASSSLGQAIETQYF. The V and J genes are TRBV18 and TRBJ2-5, with TRBD1 identical over 8 bases. V was clipped by 6 bases and J by 4 bases; unmatched bases: 10. Germline CDR1 KGHSH, CDR2 LQKENI. This CDR3 is built from 15 residues.